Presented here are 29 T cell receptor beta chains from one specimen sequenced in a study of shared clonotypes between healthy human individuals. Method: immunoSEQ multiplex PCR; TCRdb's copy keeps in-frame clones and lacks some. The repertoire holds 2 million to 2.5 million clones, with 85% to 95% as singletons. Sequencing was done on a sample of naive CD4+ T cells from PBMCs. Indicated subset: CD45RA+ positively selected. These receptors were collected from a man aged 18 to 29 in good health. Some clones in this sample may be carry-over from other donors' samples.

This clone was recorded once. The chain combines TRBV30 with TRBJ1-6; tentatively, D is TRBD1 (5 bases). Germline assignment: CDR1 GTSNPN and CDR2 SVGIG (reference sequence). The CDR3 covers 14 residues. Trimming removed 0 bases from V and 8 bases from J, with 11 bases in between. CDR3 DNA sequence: TGTGCCTGGAGTGTAGAGGGGACTTATTCACCCCTCCACTTT. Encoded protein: CAWSVEGTYSPLHF.

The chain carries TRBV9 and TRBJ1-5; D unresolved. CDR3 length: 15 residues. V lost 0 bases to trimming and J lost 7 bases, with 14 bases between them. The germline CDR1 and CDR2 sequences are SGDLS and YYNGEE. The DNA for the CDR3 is TGTGCCAGCAGCGTAGAAGGGAGTGTATTGCAGCCCCAGCATTTT. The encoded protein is CASSVEGSVLQPQHF.

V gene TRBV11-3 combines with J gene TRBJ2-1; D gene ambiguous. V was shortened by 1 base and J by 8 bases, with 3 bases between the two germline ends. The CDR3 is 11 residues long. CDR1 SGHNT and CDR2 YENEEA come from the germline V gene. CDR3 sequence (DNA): TGTGCCAGCAGCTTAGGCTATGAGCAGTTCTTC. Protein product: CASSLGYEQFF.

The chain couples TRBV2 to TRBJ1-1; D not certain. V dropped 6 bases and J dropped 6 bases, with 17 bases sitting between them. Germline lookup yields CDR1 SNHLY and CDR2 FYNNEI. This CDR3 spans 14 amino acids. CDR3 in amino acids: CASRTSPASAEAFF. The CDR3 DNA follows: TGTGCCAGCAGGACATCCCCCGCGTCAGCTGAAGCTTTCTTT.

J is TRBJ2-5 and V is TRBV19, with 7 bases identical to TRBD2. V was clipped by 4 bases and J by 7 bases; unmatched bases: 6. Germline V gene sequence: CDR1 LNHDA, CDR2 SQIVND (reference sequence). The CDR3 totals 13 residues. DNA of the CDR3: TGTGCCAGTAGTACTAGCGGTGGGGGGACCCAGTACTTC. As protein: CASSTSGGGTQYF.

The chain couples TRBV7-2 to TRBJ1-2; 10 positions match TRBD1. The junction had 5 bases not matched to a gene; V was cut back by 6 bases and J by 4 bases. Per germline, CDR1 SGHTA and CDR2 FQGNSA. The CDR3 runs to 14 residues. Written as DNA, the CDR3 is TGTGCCAGCAGGGTAGGACAGGGGGGCTATGGCTACACCTTC. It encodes CASRVGQGGYGYTF. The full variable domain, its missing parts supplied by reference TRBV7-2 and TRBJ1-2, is GAGVSQSPSNKVTEKGKDVELRCDPISGHTALYWYRQSLGQGLEFLIYFQGNSAPDKSGLPSDRFSAERTGGSVSTLTIQRTQQEDSAVYLCASRVGQGGYGYTFGSGTRLTVV.

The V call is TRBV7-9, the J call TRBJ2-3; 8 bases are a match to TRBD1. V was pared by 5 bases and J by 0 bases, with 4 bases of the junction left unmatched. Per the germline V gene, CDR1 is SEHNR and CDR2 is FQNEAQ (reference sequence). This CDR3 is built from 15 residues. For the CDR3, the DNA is TGTGCCAGCAGCCCGCAGGGGGCTAGCACAGATACGCAGTATTTT. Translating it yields CASSPQGASTDTQYF.

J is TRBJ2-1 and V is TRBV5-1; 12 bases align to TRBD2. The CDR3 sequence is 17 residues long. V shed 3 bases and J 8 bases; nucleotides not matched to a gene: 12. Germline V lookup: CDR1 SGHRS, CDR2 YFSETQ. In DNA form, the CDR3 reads TGCGCCAGCAGCTGGGGCCAACTAGCGGGAGGAGAGGATGAGCAGTTCTTC. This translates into CASSWGQLAGGEDEQFF.

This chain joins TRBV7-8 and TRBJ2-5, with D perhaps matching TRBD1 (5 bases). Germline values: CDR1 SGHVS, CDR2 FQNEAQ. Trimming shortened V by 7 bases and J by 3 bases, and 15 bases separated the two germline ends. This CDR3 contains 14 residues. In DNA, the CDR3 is TGTGCCAGCACCACAGGCGGAGAAAAAGAGACCCAGTACTTC. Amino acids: CASTTGGEKETQYF.

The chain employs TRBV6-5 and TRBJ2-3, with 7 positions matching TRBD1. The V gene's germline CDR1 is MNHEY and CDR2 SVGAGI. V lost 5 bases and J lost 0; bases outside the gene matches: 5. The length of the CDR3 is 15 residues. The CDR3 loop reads CASSRDRISTDTQYF. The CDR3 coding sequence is TGTGCCAGCAGTCGGGACAGAATTAGCACAGATACGCAGTATTTT.

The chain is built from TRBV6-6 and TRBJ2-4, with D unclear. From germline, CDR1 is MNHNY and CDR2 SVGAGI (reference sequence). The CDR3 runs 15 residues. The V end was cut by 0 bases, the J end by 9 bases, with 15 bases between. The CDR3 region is CASSYSQARWGIQYF. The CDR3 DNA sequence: TGTGCCAGCAGTTACTCTCAGGCCCGATGGGGCATTCAGTACTTC.

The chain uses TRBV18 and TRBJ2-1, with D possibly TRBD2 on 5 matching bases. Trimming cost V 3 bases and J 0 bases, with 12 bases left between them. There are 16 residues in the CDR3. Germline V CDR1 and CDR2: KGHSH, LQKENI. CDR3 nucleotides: TGTGCCAGCTCACCCACTGACTACTCCTCCTACAATGAGCAGTTCTTC. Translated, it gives CASSPTDYSSYNEQFF.

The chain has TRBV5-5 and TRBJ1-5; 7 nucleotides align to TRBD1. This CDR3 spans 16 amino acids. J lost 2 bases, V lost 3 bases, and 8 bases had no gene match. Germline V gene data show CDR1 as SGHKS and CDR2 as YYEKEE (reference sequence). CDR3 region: CASSSQDRVGNQPQHF. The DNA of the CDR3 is TGTGCCAGCAGCTCCCAAGACAGGGTTGGCAATCAGCCCCAGCATTTT. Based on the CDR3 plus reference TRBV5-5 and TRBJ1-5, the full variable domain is DAGVTQSPTHLIKTRGQQVTLRCSPISGHKSVSWYQQVLGQGPQFIFQYYEKEERGRGNFPDRFSARQFPNYSSELNVNALLLGDSALYLCASSSQDRVGNQPQHFGDGTRLSIL.

The DNA of the CDR3 is TGTGCCAGAAGCGGAAAGACTAGTGAGGAGGGGACCTACGAGCAGTACTTC. This translates into CARSGKTSEEGTYEQYF. This rearrangement joins TRBV5-3 to TRBJ2-7, with D perhaps TRBD2 (6 bases). TRBV5-3 is annotated as an ORF whose role is uncertain. The CDR3 is 17 amino acids. The ends were cut back, 4 bases at V and 2 bases at J, with 22 bases in the middle.

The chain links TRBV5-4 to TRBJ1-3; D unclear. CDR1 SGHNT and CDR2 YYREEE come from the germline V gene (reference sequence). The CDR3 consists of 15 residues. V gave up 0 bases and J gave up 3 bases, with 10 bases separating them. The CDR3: CASSLGGIVGNTIYF. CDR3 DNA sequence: TGTGCCAGCAGCTTGGGAGGGATAGTTGGAAACACCATATATTTT.

CDR3 nucleotides: TGTGCCAGCTCATCGTCACAGGGGGCAGGGACAGATACGCAGTATTTT. It encodes CASSSSQGAGTDTQYF. V gene TRBV18 combines with J gene TRBJ2-3, with 9 bases aligning to TRBD1. Germline V CDR1 and CDR2: KGHSH, LQKENI. CDR3 length: 16 residues. With 5 bases clipped from V and 3 bases from J, the junction kept 9 bases outside the gene matches.

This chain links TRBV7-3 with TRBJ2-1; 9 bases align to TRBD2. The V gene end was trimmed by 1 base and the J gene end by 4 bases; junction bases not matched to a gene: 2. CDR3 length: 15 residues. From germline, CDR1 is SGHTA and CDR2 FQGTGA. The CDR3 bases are TGTGCCAGCAGCTTAATGAGCGGGGGGTACAATGAGCAGTTCTTC. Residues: CASSLMSGGYNEQFF.

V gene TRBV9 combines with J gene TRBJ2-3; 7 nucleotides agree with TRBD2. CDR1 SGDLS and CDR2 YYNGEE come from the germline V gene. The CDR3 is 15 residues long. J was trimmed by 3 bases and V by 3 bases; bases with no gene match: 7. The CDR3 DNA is TGTGCCAGCAGCGCGACTAGCTTATATACAGATACGCAGTATTTT. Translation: CASSATSLYTDTQYF.

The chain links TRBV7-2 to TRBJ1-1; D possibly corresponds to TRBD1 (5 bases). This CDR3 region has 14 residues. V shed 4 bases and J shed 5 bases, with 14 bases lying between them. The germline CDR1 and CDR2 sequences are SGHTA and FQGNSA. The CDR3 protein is CASSWRGGLTEAFF. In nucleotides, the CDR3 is TGTGCCAGCAGCTGGAGGGGCGGGTTAACTGAAGCTTTCTTT. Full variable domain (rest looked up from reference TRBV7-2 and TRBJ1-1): GAGVSQSPSNKVTEKGKDVELRCDPISGHTALYWYRQSLGQGLEFLIYFQGNSAPDKSGLPSDRFSAERTGGSVSTLTIQRTQQEDSAVYLCASSWRGGLTEAFFGQGTRLTVV.

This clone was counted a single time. The CDR3 reads CASRDIAGSSYNEQFF. As DNA, the CDR3 is TGTGCCAGCAGAGATATAGCGGGTAGCTCCTACAATGAGCAGTTCTTC. The chain links TRBV6-4 to TRBJ2-1, with 7 bases matching TRBD2. V gave up 6 bases and J gave up 0 bases; unmatched junction bases: 8. From germline, CDR1 is MRHNA and CDR2 SNTAGT. The CDR3 spans 16 residues.

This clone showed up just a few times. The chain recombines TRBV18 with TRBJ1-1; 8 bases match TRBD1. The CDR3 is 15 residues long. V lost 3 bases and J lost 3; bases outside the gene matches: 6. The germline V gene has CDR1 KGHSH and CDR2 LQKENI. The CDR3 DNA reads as TGTGCCAGCTCACCGAACGGACAGGGCTACACTGAAGCTTTCTTT. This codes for CASSPNGQGYTEAFF.

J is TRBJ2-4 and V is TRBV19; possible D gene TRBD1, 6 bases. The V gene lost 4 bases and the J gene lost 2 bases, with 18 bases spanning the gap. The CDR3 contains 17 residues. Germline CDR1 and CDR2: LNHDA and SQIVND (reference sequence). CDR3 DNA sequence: TGTGCCAGTAGTACAGATCCAGGGGACGAGTCCAAAAACATTCAGTACTTC. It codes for CASSTDPGDESKNIQYF.

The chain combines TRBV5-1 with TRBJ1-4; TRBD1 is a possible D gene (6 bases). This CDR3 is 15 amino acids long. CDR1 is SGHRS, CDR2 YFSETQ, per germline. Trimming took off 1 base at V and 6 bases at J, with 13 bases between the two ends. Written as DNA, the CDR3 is TGCGCCAGCAGCTTGTCGGGGGCGGTTGATGAAAAACTGTTTTTT. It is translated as CASSLSGAVDEKLFF.

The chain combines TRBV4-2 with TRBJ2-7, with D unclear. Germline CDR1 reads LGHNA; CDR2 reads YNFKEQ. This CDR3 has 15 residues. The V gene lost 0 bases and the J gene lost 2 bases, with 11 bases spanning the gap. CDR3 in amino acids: CASSQDASPTYEQYF. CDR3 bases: TGTGCCAGCAGCCAAGATGCCAGCCCGACCTACGAGCAGTACTTC.

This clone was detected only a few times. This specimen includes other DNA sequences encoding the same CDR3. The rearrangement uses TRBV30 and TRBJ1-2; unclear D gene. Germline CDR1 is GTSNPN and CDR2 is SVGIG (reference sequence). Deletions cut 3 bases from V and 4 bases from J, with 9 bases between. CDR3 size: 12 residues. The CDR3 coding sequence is TGTGCCTGGAGGCGGGGAAGCTATGGCTACACCTTC. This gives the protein CAWRRGSYGYTF.

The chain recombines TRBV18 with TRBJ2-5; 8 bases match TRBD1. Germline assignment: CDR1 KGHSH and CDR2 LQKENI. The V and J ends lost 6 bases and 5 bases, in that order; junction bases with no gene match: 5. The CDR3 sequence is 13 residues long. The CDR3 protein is CASSSTGAETQYF. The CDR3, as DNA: TGTGCCAGCTCGTCGACAGGGGCGGAGACCCAGTACTTC.

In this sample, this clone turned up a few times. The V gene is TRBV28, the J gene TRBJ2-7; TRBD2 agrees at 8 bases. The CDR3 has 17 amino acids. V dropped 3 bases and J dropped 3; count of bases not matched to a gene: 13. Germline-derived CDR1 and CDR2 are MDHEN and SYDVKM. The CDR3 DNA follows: TGTGCCAGCAGTTTCCAGACTAGCGAATATTCTTTCTACGAGCAGTACTTC. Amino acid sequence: CASSFQTSEYSFYEQYF.

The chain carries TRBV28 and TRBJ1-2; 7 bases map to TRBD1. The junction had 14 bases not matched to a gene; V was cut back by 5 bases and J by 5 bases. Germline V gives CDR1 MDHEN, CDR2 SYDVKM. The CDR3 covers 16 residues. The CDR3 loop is CASSTHLGTATYGYTF. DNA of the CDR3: TGTGCCAGCAGTACACACCTTGGGACAGCAACATATGGCTACACCTTC.

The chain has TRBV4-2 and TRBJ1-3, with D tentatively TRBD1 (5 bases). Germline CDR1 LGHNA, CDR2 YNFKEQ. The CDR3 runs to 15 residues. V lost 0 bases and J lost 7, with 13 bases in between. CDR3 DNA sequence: TGTGCCAGCAGCCAAGATGGCGGCAGGGTGAACACCATATATTTT. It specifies CASSQDGGRVNTIYF.